The clone carrying this TCR beta chain showed up just a few times. Its specificity is unknown. The PCR had 60 Vbeta and 13 Jbeta primers. The data were produced by immunoSEQ multiplex PCR, yet TCRdb's version contains in-frame clones alone and is incomplete. This table holds fewer than 90,000 clones, roughly 70% found once. Trimming cost V 1 base and J 3 bases, with 20 bases left between them. Germline values: CDR1 SEHNR, CDR2 FQNEAQ (reference sequence). The CDR3 is 18 amino acids. The data originate from a study of cytomegalovirus exposure and HLA in healthy donors. General observations from the study: TCR sequences were mostly rare, though some public TCRs occurred in many donors. Most TCR beta V segments were productive about 87% or about 30% of the time in an earlier analysis. One later analysis reportedly identified an Asian-associated ancestry cluster that showed fewer N-insertions than the 666-donor mean.

Sequencing used PBMCs. The chain employs TRBV7-9 and TRBJ2-3; D is perhaps TRBD2 (5 bases). This TCR came from a woman aged 45-65 years in good health and CMV-seropositive. CDR3 coding DNA: TGTGCCAGCAGCTTAGACTCAGTAAGCGGTCTAGAGACAGATACGCAGTATTTT. The encoded protein is CASSLDSVSGLETDTQYF.